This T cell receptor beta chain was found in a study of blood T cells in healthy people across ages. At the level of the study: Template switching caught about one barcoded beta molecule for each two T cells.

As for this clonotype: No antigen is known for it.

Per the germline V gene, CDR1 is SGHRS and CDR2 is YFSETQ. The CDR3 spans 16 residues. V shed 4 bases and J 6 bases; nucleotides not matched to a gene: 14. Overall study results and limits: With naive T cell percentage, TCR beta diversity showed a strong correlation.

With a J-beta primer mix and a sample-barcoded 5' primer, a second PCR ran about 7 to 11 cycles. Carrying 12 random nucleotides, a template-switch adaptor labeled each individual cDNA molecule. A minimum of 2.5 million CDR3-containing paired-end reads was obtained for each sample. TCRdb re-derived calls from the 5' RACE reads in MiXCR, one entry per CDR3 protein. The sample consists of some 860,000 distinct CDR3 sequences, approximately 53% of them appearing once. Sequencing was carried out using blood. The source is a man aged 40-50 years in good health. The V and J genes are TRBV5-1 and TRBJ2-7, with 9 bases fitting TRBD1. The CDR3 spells CASSMGDRDLGVEQYV. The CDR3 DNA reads TGCGCCAGCAGCATGGGGGACAGGGACCTCGGAGTCGAGCAGTACGTC.